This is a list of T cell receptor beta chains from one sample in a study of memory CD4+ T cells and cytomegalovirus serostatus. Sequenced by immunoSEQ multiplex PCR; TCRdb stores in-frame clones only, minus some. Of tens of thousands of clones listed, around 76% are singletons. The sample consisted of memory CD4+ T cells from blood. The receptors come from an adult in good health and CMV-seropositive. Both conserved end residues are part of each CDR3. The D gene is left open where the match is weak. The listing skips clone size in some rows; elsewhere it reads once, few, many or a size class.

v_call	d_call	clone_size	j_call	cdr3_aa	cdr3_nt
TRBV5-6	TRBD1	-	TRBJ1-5	CASSLREGQGRRQPQHF	TGTGCCAGCAGCTTGCGGGAGGGACAGGGAAGGAGACAGCCCCAGCATTTT
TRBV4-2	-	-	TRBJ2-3	CASSQDISGSTDTQYF	TGTGCCAGCAGCCAAGATATCAGCGGTAGCACAGATACGCAGTATTTT
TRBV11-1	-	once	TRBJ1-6	CASSLSGGIYSPLHF	TGTGCCAGCAGCTTAAGCGGTGGTATTTATTCACCCCTCCACTTT
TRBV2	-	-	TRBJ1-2	CASRQVANYGYTF	TGTGCCAGCCGACAGGTTGCTAACTATGGCTACACCTTC
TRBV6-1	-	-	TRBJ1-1	CASSGTVNTEAFF	TGTGCCAGCTCCGGGACTGTGAACACTGAAGCTTTCTTT
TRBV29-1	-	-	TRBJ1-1	CSVEPTKGAEAFF	TGCAGCGTTGAGCCCACGAAAGGGGCAGAAGCTTTCTTT
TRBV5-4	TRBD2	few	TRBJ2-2	CASSLAGLGLTGELFF	TGTGCCAGCAGCTTGGCGGGACTAGGTCTCACCGGGGAGCTGTTTTTT
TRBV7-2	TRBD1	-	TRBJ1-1	CASSLEPGGNTEAFF	TGTGCCAGCAGCTTAGAGCCAGGGGGCAACACTGAAGCTTTCTTT
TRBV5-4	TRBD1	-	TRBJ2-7	CASSLDRGNSYEQYF	TGTGCCAGCAGCCTTGACAGGGGGAACTCCTACGAGCAGTACTTC
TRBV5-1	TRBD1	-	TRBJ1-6	CASTDRGIGNSPLHF	TGCGCCAGCACGGACAGGGGAATTGGTAATTCACCCCTCCACTTT
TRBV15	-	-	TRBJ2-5	CATSRDFRETQYF	TGTGCCACCAGCAGAGACTTTCGAGAGACCCAGTACTTC
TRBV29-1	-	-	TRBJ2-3	CSVTGNTDTQYF	TGCAGCGTTACGGGTAACACAGATACGCAGTATTTT
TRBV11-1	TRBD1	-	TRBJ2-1	CASSRNGQGAYNEQFF	TGTGCCAGCAGCCGGAACGGACAGGGGGCTTACAATGAGCAGTTCTTC
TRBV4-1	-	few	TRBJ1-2	CASSIGGLDHYGYTF	TGCGCCAGCAGCATCGGGGGACTAGACCACTATGGCTACACCTTC
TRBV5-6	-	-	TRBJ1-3	CASSLGANSGNTIYF	TGTGCCAGCAGCCTCGGAGCCAACTCTGGAAACACCATATATTTT
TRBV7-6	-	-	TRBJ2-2	CASSLLVTGELFF	TGTGCCAGCAGCCTACTTGTCACCGGGGAGCTGTTTTTT
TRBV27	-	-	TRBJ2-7	CASGFHEQYF	TGTGCCAGCGGCTTCCACGAGCAGTACTTC
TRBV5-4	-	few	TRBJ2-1	CASSPRRAYNEQFF	TGTGCCAGCAGCCCCCGCCGAGCCTACAATGAGCAGTTCTTC
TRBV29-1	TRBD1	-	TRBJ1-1	CSVETTSIGTVTEAFF	TGCAGCGTCGAAACAACGTCCATAGGGACAGTCACTGAAGCTTTCTTT
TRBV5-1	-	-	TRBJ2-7	CASSDPNTYEQYF	TGCGCCAGCAGCGATCCTAACACCTACGAGCAGTACTTC
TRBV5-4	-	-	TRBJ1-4	CASSARIRDEKLFF	TGTGCCAGCAGCGCCCGTATTCGCGATGAAAAACTGTTTTTT
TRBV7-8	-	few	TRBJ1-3	CASSSPMRSGNTIYF	TGTGCCAGCAGCTCGCCCATGCGCTCTGGAAACACCATATATTTT
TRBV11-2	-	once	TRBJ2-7	CASSLDSRAEQYF	TGTGCCAGCAGCTTAGATAGTAGGGCCGAGCAGTACTTC
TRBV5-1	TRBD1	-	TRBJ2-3	CASSWDSTSTDTQYF	TGCGCCAGCAGCTGGGACAGTACTAGCACAGATACGCAGTATTTT
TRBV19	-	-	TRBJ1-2	CASSKTGWGYTF	TGTGCCAGTAGTAAAACAGGTTGGGGCTACACCTTC
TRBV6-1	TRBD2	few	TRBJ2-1	CASSVGGGILNEQFF	TGTGCCAGCAGTGTGGGCGGGGGAATTCTCAATGAGCAGTTCTTC
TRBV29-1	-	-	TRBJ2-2	CSAVTRVNTGELFF	TGCAGCGCTGTAACCAGGGTTAACACCGGGGAGCTGTTTTTT
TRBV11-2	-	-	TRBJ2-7	CASSLEVNEYEQYF	TGTGCCAGCAGCTTAGAGGTTAACGAATACGAGCAGTACTTC
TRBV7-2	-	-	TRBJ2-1	CASSRTEDYNEQFF	TGTGCCAGCAGCCGGACCGAGGACTACAATGAGCAGTTCTTC
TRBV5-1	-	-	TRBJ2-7	CASSSSPTGEGYEQYF	TGCGCCAGCAGCTCCTCGCCTACAGGTGAGGGCTACGAGCAGTACTTC
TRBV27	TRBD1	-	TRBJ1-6	CASRRDRTSSYNSPLHF	TGTGCCAGCAGGAGGGACAGAACGAGCTCCTATAATTCACCCCTCCACTTT
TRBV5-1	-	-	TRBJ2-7	CASSLEPGSKYEQYF	TGCGCCAGCAGCTTGGAGCCAGGGAGTAAATACGAGCAGTACTTC
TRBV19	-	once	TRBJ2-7	CASTRELGGYYEQYF	TGTGCCAGTACAAGAGAGCTGGGCGGATACTACGAGCAGTACTTC